The 21 T cell receptor beta chains reported below all come from one sample, sequenced in a study of T cell repertoires in cytomegalovirus infection. TCRdb analysed the reads with MiXCR anew, one entry per CDR3 protein. The top ten clones hold 13% of a sample with 510,000 or so distinct CDR3 sequences, approximately 25% of them seen once. Sequencing was done on a sample of PBMCs. These receptors all stem from a human donor in good health (CMV status not recorded). Some clones in this sample may be carry-over from other donors' samples.

This clonotype has more than one count but fewer than ten. The chain links TRBV6-2 or TRBV6-3 to TRBJ1-1; D is unclear. The CDR3 contains 14 residues. Per germline, CDR1 MNHEY and CDR2 SVGEGT. Trimming shortened V by 6 bases and J by 5 bases, and 16 bases separated the two germline ends. The CDR3 DNA sequence: TGTGCCAGCAGGCCCGGTGTATTTCGGACTGAAGCTTTCTTT. Protein: CASRPGVFRTEAFF.

This clonotype has just a few counts. The chain combines TRBV4-1 with TRBJ2-2; D gene uncertain. Per germline, CDR1 MGHRA and CDR2 YSYEKL. The V and J ends lost 8 bases and 0 bases respectively, with 16 bases between them. This CDR3 contains 16 residues. The CDR3 sequence: CASAPLRKANTGELFF. CDR3 DNA: TGCGCCAGCGCACCTTTGAGAAAAGCGAACACCGGGGAGCTGTTTTTT.

V usage is TRBV7-9 and J usage is TRBJ2-3, with D unresolved. The CDR3 length is 12 residues. Trimming cost V 8 bases and J 2 bases, with 8 bases left between them. Germline V gene sequence: CDR1 SEHNR, CDR2 FQNEAQ (reference sequence). Here the CDR3 DNA reads TGTGCCAGCTCAGACCTCACAGATACGCAGTATTTT. It is translated as CASSDLTDTQYF. The full variable domain, completed using reference TRBV7-9 and TRBJ2-3, is DTGVSQNPRHKITKRGQNVTFRCDPISEHNRLYWYRQTLGQGPEFLTYFQNEAQLEKSRLLSDRFSAERPKGSFSTLEIQRTEQGDSAMYLCASSDLTDTQYFGPGTRLTVL.

J is TRBJ2-5 and V is TRBV2, with no clear D. Per the germline V gene, CDR1 is SNHLY and CDR2 is FYNNEI. This CDR3 spans 14 amino acids. The germline V and J ends were trimmed by 3 bases and 4 bases, with 12 bases remaining between them. The CDR3 region is CASSDGRPPETQYF. Written as DNA, the CDR3 is TGTGCCAGCAGTGATGGGCGGCCACCAGAGACCCAGTACTTC.

This chain connects TRBV11-2 to TRBJ1-3; D is ambiguous. CDR3 length: 17 residues. V gave up 2 bases and J gave up 0 bases, with 14 bases separating them. In germline, CDR1 is SGHAT, CDR2 FQNNGV. CDR3 sequence reads: CASSLSRSPRSGNTIYF. DNA of the CDR3: TGTGCCAGCAGCTTAAGTAGGTCTCCCCGCTCTGGAAACACCATATATTTT.

The J gene is TRBJ1-2, the V gene TRBV7-9; a weak D match, TRBD1 (6 bases). The V and J ends lost 0 bases and 7 bases respectively, with 9 bases between them. The germline V gene has CDR1 SEHNR and CDR2 FQNEAQ (reference sequence). The CDR3 has 13 residues. The CDR3 loop is CASSLADRGGYTF. CDR3 DNA: TGTGCCAGCAGCTTAGCGGACAGAGGTGGCTACACCTTC.

This chain joins TRBV7-9 and TRBJ2-7; the match to TRBD2 covers 10 bases. J gave up 3 bases and V 5 bases, and 7 bases lay outside the gene matches. The length of the CDR3 is 15 residues. Germline CDR1 and CDR2: SEHNR and FQNEAQ (reference sequence). CDR3 amino acids: CASSESSGSLYEQYF. CDR3 DNA sequence: TGTGCCAGCAGCGAGTCTAGCGGGAGTCTCTACGAGCAGTACTTC.

This chain uses TRBV11-2 with TRBJ2-7, with a possible D match to TRBD1 (6 bases). Germline V gene data show CDR1 as SGHAT and CDR2 as FQNNGV. V gave up 4 bases and J gave up 2 bases, with 12 bases separating them. This CDR3 is built from 14 residues. DNA of the CDR3: TGTGCCAGCAGCTCCCCCAGGGGCCCCTACGAGCAGTACTTC. Its protein is CASSSPRGPYEQYF.

This clonotype was seen ten or more times. This chain links TRBV7-2 with TRBJ2-3; D remains ambiguous. Trimming took off 1 base at V and 4 bases at J, with 6 bases between the two ends. The germline gives CDR1 SGHTA, CDR2 FQGNSA. The CDR3 sequence is 13 residues long. The CDR3 sequence is CASSLDLSDTQYF. In nucleotides, the CDR3 is TGTGCCAGCAGCTTAGATCTATCAGATACGCAGTATTTT.

V is TRBV6-2 or TRBV6-3 and J is TRBJ2-5; D tentatively reads TRBD1 or TRBD2 (5 bases each). V was cut by 3 bases and J by 3 bases, with 11 bases left in between. CDR1 is MNHEY and CDR2 is SVGEGT in the germline V gene. The CDR3 loop spans 14 amino acids. CDR3 sequence (DNA): TGTGCCAGCAGTTATGGCCAGGGAGAAGAGACCCAGTACTTC. Its translation is CASSYGQGEETQYF.

This clonotype has at least ten counts. The chain combines TRBV7-6 with TRBJ2-3; D ambiguous. This CDR3 region has 14 residues. Germline values: CDR1 SGHVS, CDR2 FNYEAQ. With 6 bases removed from V and 4 bases from J, the gap between germline ends came to 14 bases. CDR3: CASSLRVGPDTQYF. CDR3 sequence (DNA): TGTGCCAGCAGTTTACGGGTGGGTCCAGATACGCAGTATTTT. The full variable domain, with the rest looked up from reference TRBV7-6 and TRBJ2-3, is GAGVSQSPRYKVTKRGQDVALRCDPISGHVSLYWYRQALGQGPEFLTYFNYEAQQDKSGLPNDRFSAERPEGSISTLTIQRTEQRDSAMYRCASSLRVGPDTQYFGPGTRLTVL.

The genes are TRBV6-5 and TRBJ1-1, with D perhaps TRBD1 (5 bases). V shed 2 bases and J shed 6 bases, with 16 bases lying between them. This CDR3 has 15 amino acids. CDR1 and CDR2 (germline): MNHEY, SVGAGI. CDR3 bases: TGTGCCAGCAGTTACGGTCGATGGGGGAGCGCTGAAGCTTTCTTT. Its protein is CASSYGRWGSAEAFF.

This clonotype has a count of ten or more. This chain joins TRBV6-1 and TRBJ2-1; D possibly matches TRBD1 or TRBD2 (6 bases each). The CDR3 spans 16 residues. V was pared by 5 bases and J by 1 base, with 15 bases between. CDR1 is MNHNS, CDR2 SASEGT, per germline. Written as DNA, the CDR3 is TGTGCCAGCAGTCCAAAGGGGGGAGTGTCCTACAATGAGCAGTTCTTC. Translation gives CASSPKGGVSYNEQFF.

This clonotype came up a few times. V gene TRBV28 combines with J gene TRBJ2-7; 10 nucleotides agree with TRBD2. Germline V gene sequence: CDR1 MDHEN, CDR2 SYDVKM. The CDR3 contains 15 residues. V dropped 3 bases and J dropped 1; count of bases not matched to a gene: 3. This CDR3 reads CASSFSGRLSYEQYF. The CDR3 nucleotides are TGTGCCAGCAGTTTTAGCGGGAGGTTATCCTACGAGCAGTACTTC.

This chain connects TRBV6-6 to TRBJ2-1; TRBD2 matches 8 bases. There are 17 residues in the CDR3. Trimming removed 6 bases from V and 1 base from J; junction bases left unmatched: 11. Germline CDR1 and CDR2: MNHNY and SVGAGI (reference sequence). Written as DNA, the CDR3 is TGTGCCAGCAGCAACCACATAGCGGGATGGTCCTACAATGAGCAGTTCTTC. Residues: CASSNHIAGWSYNEQFF.

The CDR3: CSALGTSGNEQFF. CDR3 sequence (DNA): TGCAGTGCCCTGGGGACTAGCGGTAATGAGCAGTTCTTC. The chain has TRBV20-1 and TRBJ2-1; TRBD2 matches at 11 bases. The CDR3 extends over 13 amino acids. The V segment lost 6 bases and the J segment 7 bases; nucleotides outside the gene matches: 5. CDR1 is DFQATT, CDR2 SNEGSKA, per germline (reference sequence).

The chain has TRBV12-3 or TRBV12-4 and TRBJ2-3; 11 nucleotides align to TRBD2. The CDR3 is 16 residues long. Trimming at V came to 3 bases and at J to 4 bases, leaving 6 bases not matched to a gene. The CDR3 is CASSFWASGRSDTQYF. The CDR3 coding sequence is TGTGCCAGCAGTTTTTGGGCTAGCGGGAGGTCAGATACGCAGTATTTT.

The gene calls are TRBV4-1 and TRBJ2-6, with D possibly being TRBD2 (5 bases). The V gene lost 1 base and the J gene lost 3 bases, with 13 bases spanning the gap. The germline V gene has CDR1 MGHRA and CDR2 YSYEKL. This CDR3 is built from 17 residues. This CDR3 reads CASSQGSSGFGANVLTF. The CDR3 nucleotides read TGCGCCAGCAGCCAAGGATCTTCGGGATTTGGGGCCAACGTCCTGACTTTC.

The chain is built from TRBV28 and TRBJ2-7, with 9 bases matching TRBD2. V dropped 9 bases and J dropped 3; count of bases not matched to a gene: 6. In germline, CDR1 is MDHEN, CDR2 SYDVKM. The CDR3 is 13 amino acids. The CDR3 loop is CASGDSGSYEQYF. The CDR3, as DNA: TGTGCCAGTGGGGATAGCGGGAGCTACGAGCAGTACTTC.

Only a few counts were recorded for this clonotype. CDR3 bases: TGCGCCAGCAGCCGAAACGGAGCCCCGGGACTAGGAGGAGGAACGCAGTATTTT. This encodes CASSRNGAPGLGGGTQYF. The V call is TRBV4-3, the J call TRBJ2-3; 8 nucleotides match TRBD2. V gave up 4 bases and J gave up 9 bases; unmatched junction bases: 21. CDR3 length: 18 amino acids. Germline CDR1 and CDR2: LGHNA and YSLEER.

There are many counts of this clonotype. This chain joins TRBV7-8 and TRBJ2-3; 11 nucleotides line up with TRBD2. With V trimmed by 5 bases and J by 6 bases, 13 bases remained unmatched. The CDR3 runs 17 residues. From germline, CDR1 is SGHVS and CDR2 FQNEAQ. The CDR3 here is CASSARTSGLWGDTQYF. CDR3 coding DNA: TGTGCCAGCAGCGCCAGGACTAGCGGGTTATGGGGCGATACGCAGTATTTT. Combining the CDR3 with reference TRBV7-8 and TRBJ2-3 gives the whole variable domain GAGVSQSPRYKVAKRGQDVALRCDPISGHVSLFWYQQALGQGPEFLTYFQNEAQLDKSGLPSDRFFAERPEGSVSTLKIQRTQQEDSAVYLCASSARTSGLWGDTQYFGPGTRLTVL.